Below are 8 T cell receptor beta chains sequenced from a single sample in a study of blood T cell repertoires in COVID-19 (dated by TCRdb to about 2020). Preparation of the library involved the immunoSEQ multiplex PCR assay. This immuneACCESS table, as held by TCRdb, lists in-frame sequences with V and J called but not all clones. Of the missing ones, under half trace to an unresolved V gene in checked studies; the others have no known cause. Across this sample there are 400,000 to 450,000 clones, with 80% to 90% seen only once. Of the sample, approximately 1.2% is held by the ten largest clones. Sequenced: PBMCs or T cells enriched from blood (not recorded which). The receptors here all came from a man aged 25 to 45 who had recovered from COVID-19.

The chain recombines TRBV6-5 with TRBJ2-7, with no clear D. CDR3 size: 11 residues. V was clipped by 7 bases and J by 4 bases, with 8 bases between them. Germline V lookup: CDR1 MNHEY, CDR2 SVGAGI. The CDR3 DNA is TGTGCCAGCACCGACGGGTACGAGCAGTACTTC. Its protein is CASTDGYEQYF.

The genes are TRBV7-2 and TRBJ2-3; 10 bases line up with TRBD2. The CDR3 extends over 19 amino acids. The ends lost 2 bases at V and 2 bases at J; junction bases unmatched: 13. Germline lookup yields CDR1 SGHTA and CDR2 FQGNSA. CDR3 DNA sequence: TGTGCCAGCAGCTTACGAGTAGCGGGAGGTGTGGGGGTCACAGATACGCAGTATTTT. Translation: CASSLRVAGGVGVTDTQYF.

The chain links TRBV30 to TRBJ1-6; D ambiguous. The CDR3 extends over 13 amino acids. V was shortened by 4 bases and J by 6 bases, with 10 bases between the two germline ends. CDR1 and CDR2 (germline): GTSNPN, SVGIG (reference sequence). The CDR3 coding sequence is TGTGCCTGGATACGGGGTACTAATTCACCCCTCCACTTT. Amino acids: CAWIRGTNSPLHF. Supplemented by reference TRBV30 and TRBJ1-6, the full variable domain reads SQTIHQWPATLVQPVGSPLSLECTVEGTSNPNLYWYRQAAGRGLQLLFYSVGIGQISSEVPQNLSASRPQDRQFILSSKKLLLSDSGFYLCAWIRGTNSPLHFGNGTRLTVT.

The chain employs TRBV5-1 and TRBJ1-4, with D perhaps TRBD1 (5 bases). Between the trimmed V and J ends, which lost 7 bases and 5 bases, there was a span of 21 bases. The CDR3 totals 16 residues. CDR1 and CDR2 (germline): SGHRS, YFSETQ. The CDR3: CASSYGGLQVNEKLFF. The CDR3 DNA is TGCGCCAGCTCCTACGGTGGGTTACAGGTGAATGAAAAACTGTTTTTT.

The V and J genes are TRBV7-9 and TRBJ2-7; 10 bases are shared with TRBD1. CDR1 is SEHNR and CDR2 is FQNEAQ in the germline V gene (reference sequence). This CDR3 region has 16 residues. J lost 2 bases, V lost 1 base, and 5 bases had no gene match. CDR3: CASSLVGTGVTYEQYF. DNA for the CDR3: TGTGCCAGCAGCTTAGTGGGGACAGGGGTTACCTACGAGCAGTACTTC.

J is TRBJ2-7 and V is TRBV12-3 or TRBV12-4, with TRBD2 matching over 8 bases. V dropped 6 bases and J dropped 5; count of bases not matched to a gene: 6. The length of the CDR3 is 13 residues. This CDR3 is CASRTAGVHEQYF. The CDR3 nucleotides read TGTGCCAGCAGGACAGCGGGAGTCCACGAGCAGTACTTC.

This clone has only one observation. This chain joins TRBV29-1 and TRBJ2-7; 7 nucleotides align to TRBD2. Germline V gene lookup returns CDR1 SQVTM and CDR2 ANQGSEA. The CDR3 length is 13 residues. The ends lost 4 bases at V and 5 bases at J; junction bases unmatched: 8. The CDR3 bases are TGCAGCGTTGGGACCGGGGGGTTCAACGAGCAGTACTTC. Protein: CSVGTGGFNEQYF.

DNA of the CDR3: TGCGCCAGCATGACAGGAGGTGGAAACACCATATATTTT. The encoded protein is CASMTGGGNTIYF. The chain recombines TRBV10-2 with TRBJ1-3, with D possibly being TRBD1 (6 bases). Germline loops: CDR1 WSHSY, CDR2 SAAADI. CDR3 length: 13 residues. The ends were cut back, 7 bases at V and 3 bases at J, with 10 bases in the middle.